The 10 T cell receptor beta chains presented below share a single source sample, sequenced in a study of CD8+CD57+ T cells in acquired aplastic anemia. Genomic DNA provided the template from which TCR beta VDJ and CDR3 profiles were obtained. TCRdb processed the reads anew with MiXCR; each CDR3 protein has one entry. The sample records about 190,000 distinct CDR3 sequences, over 60% being singletons. Material for sequencing was sorted CD4+, CD8+, or CD8+CD57+ T cells (not recorded which) from PBMCs. The receptors originated from a human donor with severe aplastic anemia or a healthy control (not recorded which).

This sequence joins TRBV7-8 and TRBJ2-7; D unresolved. Germline CDR1 is SGHVS and CDR2 is FQNEAQ. Trimming removed 6 bases from V and 1 base from J, with 16 bases in between. This CDR3 comprises 15 residues. The DNA of the CDR3 is TGTGCCAGCAGTGAAGAGTGGCCCAAGTCCTACGAGCAGTACTTC. Encoded protein: CASSEEWPKSYEQYF.

The V call is TRBV10-3, the J call TRBJ1-5; D remains unclear. With 2 bases removed from V and 0 bases from J, the gap between germline ends came to 5 bases. The germline CDR1 and CDR2 sequences are ENHRY and SYGVKD. CDR3 size: 14 residues. The CDR3: CAISEIYSNQPQHF. The CDR3 nucleotides read TGTGCCATCAGTGAGATCTATAGCAATCAGCCCCAGCATTTT.

This clonotype is a singleton in its sample. This rearrangement joins TRBV6-6 to TRBJ2-5, with 9 bases identical to TRBD1. CDR3 length: 14 amino acids. With V trimmed by 0 bases and J by 6 bases, 2 bases remained unmatched. Germline loops: CDR1 MNHNY, CDR2 SVGAGI (reference sequence). Written as DNA, the CDR3 is TGTGCCAGCAGTTACTCGGACAGGGGAAAGACCCAGTACTTC. It encodes CASSYSDRGKTQYF.

The rearrangement links TRBV7-9 to TRBJ2-5, with 12 positions matching TRBD1. The J call is in doubt because the DNA end fits TRBJ2-7 better. The V gene's germline CDR1 is SEHNR and CDR2 FQNEAQ (reference sequence). This CDR3 has 19 residues. The CDR3 DNA is TGTGCCAGCGCCTCGAACACCGGGACAGGGGGCTCTAGCTCCTACGAGCAGTACTTC. Its protein product is CASASNTGTGGSSSYEQYF.

The CDR3 bases are TGCAGTGCTAGAGAAATAACAGGTCCGAATCTTGAGACCCAGTACTTC. Amino acids: CSAREITGPNLETQYF. The rearrangement joins TRBV20-1 to TRBJ2-5, with a tentative D call TRBD1 (5 bases). Germline V gene data show CDR1 as DFQATT and CDR2 as SNEGSKA (reference sequence). V shed 0 bases and J shed 5 bases, with 19 bases lying between them. This CDR3 contains 16 residues.

This chain uses TRBV2 with TRBJ2-7; 8 bases line up with TRBD2. Germline lookup yields CDR1 SNHLY and CDR2 FYNNEI. V shed 2 bases and J 2 bases; nucleotides not matched to a gene: 5. The CDR3 runs to 15 residues. The CDR3 region is CASSEPSGSAYEQYF. The CDR3 nucleotides are TGTGCCAGCAGTGAACCTAGCGGGTCTGCCTACGAGCAGTACTTC.

This clonotype was recorded at least ten times. The chain carries TRBV12-3 or TRBV12-4 and TRBJ2-1; D call uncertain. There are 13 residues in the CDR3. V was shortened by 2 bases and J by 7 bases, with 9 bases between the two germline ends. The chain's CDR3 is CASSLNAWNEQFF. CDR3 bases: TGTGCCAGCAGTTTAAATGCGTGGAATGAGCAGTTCTTC.

This clonotype occurred a few times. DNA for the CDR3: TGTGCCAGCAGCCCGAGCTACGCCGGCTCCTACGAGCAGTACTTC. Protein: CASSPSYAGSYEQYF. The V gene is TRBV7-8, the J gene TRBJ2-7; no reliable D call. V was cut by 5 bases and J by 0 bases, with 14 bases left in between. Germline V lookup: CDR1 SGHVS, CDR2 FQNEAQ. The CDR3 spans 15 residues.

The chain recombines TRBV7-9 with TRBJ1-5; 9 bases are a match to TRBD1. The junction had 5 bases not matched to a gene; V was cut back by 8 bases and J by 6 bases. CDR1 and CDR2 from the germline V gene are SEHNR and FQNEAQ (reference sequence). This CDR3 is built from 13 residues. The CDR3 reads CASSSDRGQPQHF. The CDR3 DNA reads TGTGCCAGCTCATCGGACAGGGGTCAGCCCCAGCATTTT.

The rearrangement uses TRBV7-3 and TRBJ2-1, with 13 bases lining up with TRBD2. Trimming at V came to 5 bases and at J to 7 bases, leaving 5 bases not matched to a gene. The germline V gene has CDR1 SGHTA and CDR2 FQGTGA. This CDR3 spans 15 amino acids. The CDR3 bases are TGTGCCAGCAGCACTGGACTAGCGGGAGCTAATGAGCAGTTCTTC. The encoded protein is CASSTGLAGANEQFF. Complete variable domain (other parts from reference TRBV7-3 and TRBJ2-1): GAGVSQTPSNKVTEKGKYVELRCDPISGHTALYWYRQSLGQGPEFLIYFQGTGAADDSGLPNDRFFAVRPEGSVSTLKIQRTERGDSAVYLCASSTGLAGANEQFFGPGTRLTVL.